This T cell receptor (beta chain) was sequenced during a study of radiation and T cells in renal cell carcinoma. Study background: Nephrectomy followed 15 Gy stereotactic body radiation by 4 weeks.

About this clone: What it binds is not known.

Some clones are missing from TCRdb's copy, which holds only in-frame ones; the method was immunoSEQ multiplex PCR. The sample gives about 130,000 clones, roughly 91% of which show up once; 5.5% to 6.5% is in the top ten. Deletions cut 3 bases from V and 2 bases from J, with 14 bases between. The CDR3 contains 15 residues. CDR1 and CDR2 from the germline V gene are SGHNT and YYREEE (reference sequence). Broader study findings: In blood, top tumor clones expanded by 2 weeks, shrinking by 4. Without pretreatment biopsies, baseline tumor clonotype presence was undetermined.

Time point indicated: blood 2 weeks post-SBRT. Treatment of the sample: 15 Gy SBRT to primary tumor, nephrectomy 4 weeks later. This renal cell carcinoma was of the clear cell type. This chain connects TRBV5-4 to TRBJ1-1, with no clear D. The clonotype was recovered from a woman in her seventies with renal cell carcinoma. The sequences come from blood, collected from a patient whose treatment included radiotherapy and nephrectomy. The CDR3 is CASSSPVDFNTEAFF. CDR3 nucleotides: TGTGCCAGCAGCTCGCCGGTAGATTTCAACACTGAAGCTTTCTTT.